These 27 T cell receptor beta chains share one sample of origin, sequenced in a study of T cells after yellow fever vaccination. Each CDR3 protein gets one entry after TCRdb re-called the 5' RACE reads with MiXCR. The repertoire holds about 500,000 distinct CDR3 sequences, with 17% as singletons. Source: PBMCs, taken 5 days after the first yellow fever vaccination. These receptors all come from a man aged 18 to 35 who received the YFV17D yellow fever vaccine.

The DNA of the CDR3 is TGCAGTGCCAACCGGGACAGCTTAAATTCACCCCTCCACTTT. Encoded protein: CSANRDSLNSPLHF. The chain employs TRBV20-1 and TRBJ1-6; 7 bases are a match to TRBD1. The trim removed 6 bases at V and 7 bases at J, leaving 9 bases unmatched. Germline V lookup: CDR1 DFQATT, CDR2 SNEGSKA (reference sequence). CDR3 length: 14 amino acids.

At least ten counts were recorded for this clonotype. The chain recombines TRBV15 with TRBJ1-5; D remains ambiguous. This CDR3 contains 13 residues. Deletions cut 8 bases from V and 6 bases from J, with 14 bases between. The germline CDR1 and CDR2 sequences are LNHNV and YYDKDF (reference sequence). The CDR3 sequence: CATSRGTGQPQHF. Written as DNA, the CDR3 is TGTGCCACCTCTCGTGGAACGGGTCAGCCCCAGCATTTT.

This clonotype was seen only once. CDR3: CSVTGTSGGDEQFF. The CDR3 DNA sequence: TGCAGCGTTACCGGGACTAGCGGTGGCGATGAGCAGTTCTTC. The rearrangement links TRBV29-1 to TRBJ2-1; 11 nucleotides line up with TRBD2. The V gene's germline CDR1 is SQVTM and CDR2 ANQGSEA. The CDR3 has 14 residues. V dropped 5 bases and J dropped 8; count of bases not matched to a gene: 8.

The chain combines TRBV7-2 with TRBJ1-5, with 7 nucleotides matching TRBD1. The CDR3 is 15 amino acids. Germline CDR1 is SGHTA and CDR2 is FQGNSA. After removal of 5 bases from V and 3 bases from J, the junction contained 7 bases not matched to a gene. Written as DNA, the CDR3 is TGTGCCAGCAGCGGTTTGGACAGGCCCAATCAGCCCCAGCATTTT. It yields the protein CASSGLDRPNQPQHF.

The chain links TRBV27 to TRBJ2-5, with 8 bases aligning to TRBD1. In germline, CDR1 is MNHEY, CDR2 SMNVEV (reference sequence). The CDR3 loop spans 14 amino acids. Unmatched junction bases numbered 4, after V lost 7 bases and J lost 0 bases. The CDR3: CASKPTGDQETQYF. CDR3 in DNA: TGTGCCAGCAAACCGACAGGGGACCAAGAGACCCAGTACTTC.

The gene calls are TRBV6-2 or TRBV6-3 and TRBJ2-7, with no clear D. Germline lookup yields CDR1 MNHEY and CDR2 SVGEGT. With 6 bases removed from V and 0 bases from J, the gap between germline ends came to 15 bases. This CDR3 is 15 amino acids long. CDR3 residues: CASSPSLDSSYEQYF. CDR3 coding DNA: TGTGCCAGCAGCCCTAGTCTCGATAGCTCCTACGAGCAGTACTTC.

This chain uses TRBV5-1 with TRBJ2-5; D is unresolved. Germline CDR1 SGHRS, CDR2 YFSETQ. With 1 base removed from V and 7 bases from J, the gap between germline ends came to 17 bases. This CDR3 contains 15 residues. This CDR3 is CASSLNSKPPGTQYF. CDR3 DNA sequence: TGCGCCAGCAGCTTGAACAGCAAACCCCCGGGGACCCAGTACTTC.

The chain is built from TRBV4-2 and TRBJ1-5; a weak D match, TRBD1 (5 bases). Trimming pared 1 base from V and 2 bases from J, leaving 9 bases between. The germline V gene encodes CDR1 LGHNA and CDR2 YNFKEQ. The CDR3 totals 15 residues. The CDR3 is CASSQAEGRNQPQHF. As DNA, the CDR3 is TGTGCCAGCAGCCAAGCTGAGGGGCGCAATCAGCCCCAGCATTTT.

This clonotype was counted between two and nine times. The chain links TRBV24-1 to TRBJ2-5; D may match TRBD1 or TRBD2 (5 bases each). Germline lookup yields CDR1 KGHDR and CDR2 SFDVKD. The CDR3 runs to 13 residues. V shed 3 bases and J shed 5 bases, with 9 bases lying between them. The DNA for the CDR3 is TGTGCCACCAGTGATCGGGGCACGGAGACCCAGTACTTC. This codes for CATSDRGTETQYF.

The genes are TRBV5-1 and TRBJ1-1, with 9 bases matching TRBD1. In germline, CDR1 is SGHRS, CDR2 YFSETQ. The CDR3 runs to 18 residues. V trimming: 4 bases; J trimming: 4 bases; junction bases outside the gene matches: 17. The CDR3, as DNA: TGCGCCAGCAGCCCGGAAGGACAGGGGAGGTATATATCCACTGAAGCTTTCTTT. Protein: CASSPEGQGRYISTEAFF.

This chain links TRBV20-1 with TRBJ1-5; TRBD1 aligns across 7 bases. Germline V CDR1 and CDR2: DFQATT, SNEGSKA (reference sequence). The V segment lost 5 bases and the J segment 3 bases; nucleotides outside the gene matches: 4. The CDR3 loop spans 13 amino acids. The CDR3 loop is CSAQDRANQPQHF. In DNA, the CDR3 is TGCAGTGCTCAAGACAGGGCCAATCAGCCCCAGCATTTT.

The CDR3 DNA follows: TGCGCCAGCAGCCAAGATGCCGGTGGGGCTAGTACGACCCAGTACTTC. This translates into CASSQDAGGASTTQYF. The V and J genes are TRBV4-3 and TRBJ2-5; tentatively, D is TRBD1 (5 bases). With 0 bases removed from V and 7 bases from J, the gap between germline ends came to 18 bases. The germline CDR1 and CDR2 sequences are LGHNA and YSLEER. This CDR3 comprises 16 residues.

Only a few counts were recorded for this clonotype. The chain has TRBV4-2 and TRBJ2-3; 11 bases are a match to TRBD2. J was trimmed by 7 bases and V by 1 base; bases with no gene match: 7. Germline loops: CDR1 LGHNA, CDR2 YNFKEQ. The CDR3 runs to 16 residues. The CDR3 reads CASSQAGTSGTNTQYF. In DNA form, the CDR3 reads TGTGCCAGCAGCCAAGCCGGGACTAGCGGAACGAATACGCAGTATTTT.

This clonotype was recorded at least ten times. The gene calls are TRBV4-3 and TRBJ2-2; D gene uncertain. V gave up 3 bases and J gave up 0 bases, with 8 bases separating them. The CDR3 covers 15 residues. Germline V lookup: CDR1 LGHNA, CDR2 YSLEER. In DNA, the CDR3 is TGCGCCAGCAGCCAGGTGTCCACGAACACCGGGGAGCTGTTTTTT. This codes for CASSQVSTNTGELFF.

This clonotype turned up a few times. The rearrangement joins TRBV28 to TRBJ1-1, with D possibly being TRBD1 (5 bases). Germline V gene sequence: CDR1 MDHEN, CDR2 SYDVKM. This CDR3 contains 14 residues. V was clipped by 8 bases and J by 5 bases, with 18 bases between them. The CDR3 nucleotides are TGTGCCAGCCACCCGGGAGGGGCAAGAACTGAAGCTTTCTTT. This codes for CASHPGGARTEAFF.

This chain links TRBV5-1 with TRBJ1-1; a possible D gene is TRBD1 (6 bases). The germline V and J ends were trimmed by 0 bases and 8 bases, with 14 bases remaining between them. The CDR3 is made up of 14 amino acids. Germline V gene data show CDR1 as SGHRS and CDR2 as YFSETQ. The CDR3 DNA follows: TGCGCCAGCAGCTTGGTTGTTCAGGGGACCGAAGCTTTCTTT. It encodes CASSLVVQGTEAFF.

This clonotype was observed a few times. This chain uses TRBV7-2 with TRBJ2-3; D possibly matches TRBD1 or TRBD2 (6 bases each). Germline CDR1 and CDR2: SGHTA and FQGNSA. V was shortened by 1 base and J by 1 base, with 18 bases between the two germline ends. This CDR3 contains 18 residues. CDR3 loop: CASSLGRDTLWGTDTQYF. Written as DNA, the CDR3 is TGTGCCAGCAGCTTAGGGCGGGACACCCTCTGGGGCACAGATACGCAGTATTTT.

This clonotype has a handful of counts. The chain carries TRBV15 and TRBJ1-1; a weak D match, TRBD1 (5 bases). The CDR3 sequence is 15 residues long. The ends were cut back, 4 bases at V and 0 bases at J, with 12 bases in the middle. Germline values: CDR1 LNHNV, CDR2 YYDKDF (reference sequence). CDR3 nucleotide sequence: TGTGCCACCAGCAAAGGAGGGACGCTGAACACTGAAGCTTTCTTT. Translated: CATSKGGTLNTEAFF.

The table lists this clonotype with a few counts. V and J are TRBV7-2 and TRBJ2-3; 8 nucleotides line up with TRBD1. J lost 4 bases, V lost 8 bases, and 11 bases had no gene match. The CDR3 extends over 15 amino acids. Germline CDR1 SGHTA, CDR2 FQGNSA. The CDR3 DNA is TGTGCCAGCGGAGAGACCGGACAGGGCCCAGATACGCAGTATTTT. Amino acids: CASGETGQGPDTQYF.

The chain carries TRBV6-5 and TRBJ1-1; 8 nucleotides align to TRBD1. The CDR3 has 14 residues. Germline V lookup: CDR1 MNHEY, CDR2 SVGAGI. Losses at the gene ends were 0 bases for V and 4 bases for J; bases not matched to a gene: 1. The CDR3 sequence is CASSYSQGATEAFF. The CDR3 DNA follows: TGTGCCAGCAGTTACTCGCAGGGGGCCACTGAAGCTTTCTTT.

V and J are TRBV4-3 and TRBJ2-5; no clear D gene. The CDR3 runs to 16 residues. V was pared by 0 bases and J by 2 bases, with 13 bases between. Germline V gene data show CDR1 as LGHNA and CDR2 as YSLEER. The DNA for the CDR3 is TGCGCCAGCAGCCAAGAACGGAACAGCGCACAAGAGACCCAGTACTTC. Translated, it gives CASSQERNSAQETQYF.

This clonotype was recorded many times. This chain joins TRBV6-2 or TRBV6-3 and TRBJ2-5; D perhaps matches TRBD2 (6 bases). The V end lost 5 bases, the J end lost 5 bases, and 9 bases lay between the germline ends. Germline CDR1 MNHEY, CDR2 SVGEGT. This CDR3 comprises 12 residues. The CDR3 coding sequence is TGTGCCAGCAGTCCGGGGGAGGAGACCCAGTACTTC. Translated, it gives CASSPGEETQYF.

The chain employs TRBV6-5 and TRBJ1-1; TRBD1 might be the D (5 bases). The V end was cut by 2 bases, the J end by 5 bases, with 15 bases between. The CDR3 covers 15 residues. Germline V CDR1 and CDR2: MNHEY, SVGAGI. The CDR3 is CASSYPRGMGTEAFF. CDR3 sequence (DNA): TGTGCCAGCAGTTACCCTCGGGGGATGGGAACTGAAGCTTTCTTT.

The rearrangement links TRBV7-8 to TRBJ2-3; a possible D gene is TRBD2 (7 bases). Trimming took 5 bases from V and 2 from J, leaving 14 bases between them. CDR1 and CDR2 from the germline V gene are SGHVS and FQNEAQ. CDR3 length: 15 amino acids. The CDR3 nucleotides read TGTGCCAGCAGCCCCGCGGGGGCTCACACAGATACGCAGTATTTT. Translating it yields CASSPAGAHTDTQYF.

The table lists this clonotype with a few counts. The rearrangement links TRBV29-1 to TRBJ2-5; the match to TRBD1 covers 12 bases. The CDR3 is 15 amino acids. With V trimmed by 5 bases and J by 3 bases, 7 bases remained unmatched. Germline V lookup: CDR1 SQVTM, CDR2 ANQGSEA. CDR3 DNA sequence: TGCAGCGTTTCCGGGACAGGGGGCTGGGAAGAGACCCAGTACTTC. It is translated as CSVSGTGGWEETQYF.

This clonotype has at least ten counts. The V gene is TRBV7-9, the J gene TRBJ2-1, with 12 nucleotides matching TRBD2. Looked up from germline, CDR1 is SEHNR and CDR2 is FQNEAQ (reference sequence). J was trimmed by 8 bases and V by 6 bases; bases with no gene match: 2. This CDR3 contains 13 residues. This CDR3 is CASSLAGGDEQFF. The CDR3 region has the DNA TGTGCCAGCAGTCTAGCGGGGGGGGATGAGCAGTTCTTC.

Written as DNA, the CDR3 is TGTGCCAGCAGTTACCGGCGAGGGGGACAGGGAGTGGTAGATACGCAGTATTTT. Protein sequence: CASSYRRGGQGVVDTQYF. The chain combines TRBV6-5 with TRBJ2-3, with 9 bases identical to TRBD1. Germline CDR1 and CDR2: MNHEY and SVGAGI. The CDR3 covers 18 residues. The ends lost 2 bases at V and 5 bases at J; junction bases unmatched: 14.